This T cell receptor (beta chain) comes out of a study of T cell repertoires in cytomegalovirus infection. About the research overall: Indications came from public TCR beta signatures; they pointed to CMV infection and to a matching HLA type. Overall study findings and caveats: Adding up the frequency of public TCR beta families identified people who carried CMV plus the relevant HLA. In two of eight donors, the top clonotype was HLA-C-restricted CMV-specific.

TCRdb called the reads again in MiXCR, with one record for every CDR3 protein. Counted here are about 60,000 distinct CDR3 sequences, 33% occurring once; the ten biggest clones make up around 70%. Germline values: CDR1 KGHSH, CDR2 LQKENI. There are 14 residues in the CDR3. Germline trimming cut 3 bases from V and 6 bases from J; bases unmatched to any gene: 8. On this clonotype: Its specificity is not known.

Source material: PBMCs, sequenced either directly or after in vitro stimulation (not recorded which). The rearrangement joins TRBV18 to TRBJ2-7; 7 positions match TRBD2. The clonotype was recovered from a human donor in good health (CMV status not recorded). Some clones in this sample may be carry-over from other donors' samples. The CDR3 sequence is CASSPLAGVFEQYF. As DNA, the CDR3 is TGTGCCAGCTCACCTCTCGCGGGAGTGTTCGAGCAGTACTTC.